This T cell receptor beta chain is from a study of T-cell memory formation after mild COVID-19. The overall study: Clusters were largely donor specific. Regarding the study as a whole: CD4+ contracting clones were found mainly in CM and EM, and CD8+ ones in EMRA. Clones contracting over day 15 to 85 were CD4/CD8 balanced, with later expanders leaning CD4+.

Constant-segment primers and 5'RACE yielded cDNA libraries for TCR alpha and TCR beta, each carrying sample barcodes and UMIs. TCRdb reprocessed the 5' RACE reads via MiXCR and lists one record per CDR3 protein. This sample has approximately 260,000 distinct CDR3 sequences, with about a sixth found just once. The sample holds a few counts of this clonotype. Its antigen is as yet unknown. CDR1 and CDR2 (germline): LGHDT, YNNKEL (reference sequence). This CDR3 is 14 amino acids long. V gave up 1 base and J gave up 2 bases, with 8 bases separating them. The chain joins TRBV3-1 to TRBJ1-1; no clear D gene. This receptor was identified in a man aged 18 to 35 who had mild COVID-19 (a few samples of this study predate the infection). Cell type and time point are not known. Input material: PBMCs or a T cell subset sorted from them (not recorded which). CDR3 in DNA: TGTGCCAGCAGCCAAGGGGCAGATAACACTGAAGCTTTCTTT. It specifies CASSQGADNTEAFF.